This T cell receptor (beta chain) is drawn from a study of T-cell memory formation after mild COVID-19. Study summary: For the most part, TCR clusters were specific to one donor. Study results and caveats: CM and EM subsets held most contracting CD4+ clones; EMRA held CD8+ ones.

With regard to this clonotype: Its target is not known.

The TCR alpha and TCR beta cDNA libraries, bearing sample barcodes and UMIs, were generated by 5'RACE using constant-segment primers. TCRdb passed the 5' RACE reads through MiXCR, listing each CDR3 protein once. The sample shows more than 450,000 distinct CDR3 sequences, under 20% of them seen only once. Sequenced material: PBMCs or a T cell subset sorted from them (not recorded which). The sequence derives from an adult woman who had mild COVID-19 (a few samples of this study predate the infection). Cell type and time point are not known.

The CDR3 bases are TGTGCCAGCAGGGACCGAGGTCTCTCCTACGAGCAGTACTTC. Its translation is CASRDRGLSYEQYF. V usage is TRBV27 and J usage is TRBJ2-7; no clear D. The CDR3 length is 14 residues. Germline V CDR1 and CDR2: MNHEY, SMNVEV (reference sequence). V was trimmed by 6 bases and J by 0 bases, leaving 12 bases between them.